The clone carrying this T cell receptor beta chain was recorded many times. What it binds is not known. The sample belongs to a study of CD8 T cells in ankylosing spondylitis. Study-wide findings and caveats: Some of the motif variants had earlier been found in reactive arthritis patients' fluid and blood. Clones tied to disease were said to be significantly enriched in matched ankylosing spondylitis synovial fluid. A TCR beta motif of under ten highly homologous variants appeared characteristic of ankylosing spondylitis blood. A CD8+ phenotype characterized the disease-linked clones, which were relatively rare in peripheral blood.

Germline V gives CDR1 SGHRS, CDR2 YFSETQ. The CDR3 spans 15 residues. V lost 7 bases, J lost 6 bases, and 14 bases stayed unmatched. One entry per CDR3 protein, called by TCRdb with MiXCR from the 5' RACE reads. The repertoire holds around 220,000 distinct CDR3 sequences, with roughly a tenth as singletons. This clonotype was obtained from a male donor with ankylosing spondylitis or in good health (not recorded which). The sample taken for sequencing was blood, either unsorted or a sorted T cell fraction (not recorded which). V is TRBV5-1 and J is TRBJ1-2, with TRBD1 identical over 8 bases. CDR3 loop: CASYGGDRGSDGYTF. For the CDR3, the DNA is TGCGCCAGCTACGGGGGCGACAGGGGATCAGATGGCTACACCTTC.